The 20 T cell receptor beta chains below all came from one sample that was sequenced in a study of blood T cell repertoires in COVID-19. Sequencing used immunoSEQ multiplex PCR; TCRdb keeps in-frame clones, though not all of them. The sample holds around 130,000 clones, approximately 80% seen once. Sequencing input: peripheral blood. The source is a woman aged 55-70 years with acute or convalescent COVID-19.

The chain links TRBV30 to TRBJ2-4; 9 bases line up with TRBD2. The J segment lost 9 bases and the V segment lost 0 bases, leaving 3 bases of the junction unmatched. The CDR3 is 13 amino acids. Germline V lookup: CDR1 GTSNPN, CDR2 SVGIG (reference sequence). CDR3 residues: CAWSVGGGVIQYF. The DNA for the CDR3 is TGTGCCTGGAGTGTAGGCGGGGGGGTCATTCAGTACTTC.

The CDR3 DNA is TGTGCCAGTATAAATGCGTACAATCAGCCCCAGCATTTT. Amino acid sequence: CASINAYNQPQHF. The chain employs TRBV19 and TRBJ1-5; D is unresolved. Germline CDR1 is LNHDA and CDR2 is SQIVND (reference sequence). This CDR3 is 13 amino acids long. Trimming stripped 7 bases from V and 3 bases from J, with 10 bases between. Complete variable domain (other parts from reference TRBV19 and TRBJ1-5): DGGITQSPKYLFRKEGQNVTLSCEQNLNHDAMYWYRQDPGQGLRLIYYSQIVNDFQKGDIAEGYSVSREKKESFPLTVTSAQKNPTAFYLCASINAYNQPQHFGDGTRLSIL.

V and J are TRBV10-2 and TRBJ1-5; D is unclear. The CDR3 loop spans 14 amino acids. V was shortened by 8 bases and J by 5 bases, with 16 bases between the two germline ends. Looked up from germline, CDR1 is WSHSY and CDR2 is SAAADI. CDR3 coding DNA: TGCGCCAGCTCCTTCGTTTCAGAAGATCAGCCCCAGCATTTT. This gives the protein CASSFVSEDQPQHF.

This clone was seen a single time. This sample also contains other DNA sequences that code for the same CDR3. The gene calls are TRBV5-1 and TRBJ1-3; no clear D gene. Trimming removed 0 bases at V and 0 bases at J, with 7 bases between. The CDR3 is 15 amino acids. Germline CDR1 and CDR2: SGHRS and YFSETQ. CDR3 amino acids: CASSLGGNSGNTIYF. In DNA form, the CDR3 reads TGCGCCAGCAGCTTGGGAGGCAACTCTGGAAACACCATATATTTT.

V gene TRBV4-1 combines with J gene TRBJ1-3, with D tentatively TRBD1 (6 bases). Germline loops: CDR1 MGHRA, CDR2 YSYEKL. The V gene lost 4 bases and the J gene lost 0 bases, with 16 bases spanning the gap. This CDR3 spans 17 amino acids. In DNA form, the CDR3 reads TGCGCCAGCAGCCCCGCCTTTGGGGACACCTCTGGAAACACCATATATTTT. Translation gives CASSPAFGDTSGNTIYF.

On this clone: The same CDR3 arises from other DNA sequences in this sample as well. This chain connects TRBV20-1 to TRBJ1-2, with 7 bases aligning to TRBD1. The ends lost 6 bases at V and 3 bases at J; junction bases unmatched: 1. The CDR3 loop spans 11 amino acids. CDR1 and CDR2 (germline): DFQATT, SNEGSKA (reference sequence). The CDR3 sequence is CSAQGDYGYTF. The CDR3 DNA reads as TGCAGTGCCCAGGGGGACTATGGCTACACCTTC.

The rearrangement joins TRBV28 to TRBJ2-7, with a weak D call TRBD2 (6 bases). This CDR3 has 15 amino acids. Germline CDR1 and CDR2: MDHEN and SYDVKM. Between the trimmed V and J ends, which lost 6 bases and 4 bases, there was a span of 19 bases. Here the CDR3 reads CASSPGSTGDYEQYV. The CDR3 DNA reads TGTGCCAGCAGCCCCGGATCTACGGGGGATTACGAGCAGTACGTC.

The rearrangement links TRBV4-1 to TRBJ2-6; TRBD1 agrees at 8 bases. With V trimmed by 4 bases and J by 2 bases, 4 bases remained unmatched. Germline V gene lookup returns CDR1 MGHRA and CDR2 YSYEKL. This CDR3 is 16 amino acids long. Here the CDR3 reads CASSRGQGTGANVLTF. The CDR3 coding sequence is TGCGCCAGCAGCCGTGGACAGGGAACTGGGGCCAACGTCCTGACTTTC.

V gene TRBV30 combines with J gene TRBJ2-2, with a tentative D call TRBD2 (7 bases). The CDR3 length is 12 residues. CDR1 is GTSNPN and CDR2 is SVGIG in the germline V gene (reference sequence). The CDR3 DNA follows: TGTGCATCGGGGGGCCGGACCGGGGAGCTGTTTTTT. This encodes CASGGRTGELFF.

The J gene is TRBJ1-1, the V gene TRBV5-5; 9 bases line up with TRBD1. Trimming at V came to 5 bases and at J to 1 base, leaving 6 bases not matched to a gene. This CDR3 is 15 amino acids long. Germline lookup yields CDR1 SGHKS and CDR2 YYEKEE (reference sequence). Here the CDR3 DNA reads TGTGCCAGCAGAATAAACAGGGGGCAGAACACTGAAGCTTTCTTT. It codes for CASRINRGQNTEAFF. Full variable domain (rest looked up from reference TRBV5-5 and TRBJ1-1): DAGVTQSPTHLIKTRGQQVTLRCSPISGHKSVSWYQQVLGQGPQFIFQYYEKEERGRGNFPDRFSARQFPNYSSELNVNALLLGDSALYLCASRINRGQNTEAFFGQGTRLTVV.

The J gene is TRBJ1-1, the V gene TRBV6-4; a weak D match, TRBD1 (6 bases). The germline gives CDR1 MRHNA, CDR2 SNTAGT. V was cut by 10 bases and J by 4 bases, with 34 bases left in between. The CDR3 extends over 19 amino acids. The CDR3 region has the DNA TGTGCCACCCTCCCACTAATCTCAGGGGTAAGTGATTTGGTCACTGAAGCTTTCTTT. Protein: CATLPLISGVSDLVTEAFF.

J is TRBJ2-7 and V is TRBV10-2; D is unclear. This CDR3 region has 16 residues. CDR1 is WSHSY and CDR2 is SAAADI in the germline V gene. V gave up 0 bases and J gave up 0 bases, with 12 bases separating them. The CDR3 protein is CASSESIPTSSYEQYF. The CDR3 DNA follows: TGCGCCAGCAGTGAGTCGATTCCCACCAGCTCCTACGAGCAGTACTTC.

This chain connects TRBV4-2 to TRBJ2-5; 7 positions match TRBD1. The CDR3 sequence is 15 residues long. After removal of 4 bases from V and 5 bases from J, the junction contained 10 bases not matched to a gene. Germline CDR1 and CDR2: LGHNA and YNFKEQ. CDR3 sequence: CASSPLTGLGETQYF. Written as DNA, the CDR3 is TGTGCCAGCAGCCCACTGACAGGGTTAGGGGAGACCCAGTACTTC.

This sequence joins TRBV10-3 and TRBJ1-1; TRBD1 might be the D (5 bases). Germline assignment: CDR1 ENHRY and CDR2 SYGVKD. The CDR3 consists of 13 residues. V was shortened by 11 bases and J by 4 bases, with 17 bases between the two germline ends. The CDR3, as DNA: TGTGCCGCCGGGTGGGGGGGGACCACTGAAGCTTTCTTT. Protein sequence: CAAGWGGTTEAFF.

The chain has TRBV19 and TRBJ1-6, with D unclear. CDR3 size: 17 residues. V shed 5 bases and J shed 9 bases, with 23 bases lying between them. CDR1 is LNHDA, CDR2 SQIVND, per germline (reference sequence). CDR3 loop: CASSPPARLFSGSPLHF. The CDR3 DNA is TGTGCCAGTAGTCCTCCGGCCAGACTATTCAGTGGTTCACCCCTCCACTTT.

The chain uses TRBV5-4 and TRBJ1-3, with TRBD1 as a possible D gene (5 bases). The CDR3 contains 17 residues. CDR1 and CDR2 (germline): SGHNT, YYREEE (reference sequence). Trimming shortened V by 4 bases and J by 0 bases, and 17 bases separated the two germline ends. CDR3 nucleotide sequence: TGTGCCAGCAGCCCAAGCGGGGGTTTTAGCTCTGGAAACACCATATATTTT. This sequence encodes CASSPSGGFSSGNTIYF.

The V gene is TRBV2, the J gene TRBJ1-4; 9 nucleotides align to TRBD1. This CDR3 is 15 amino acids long. The V gene end was trimmed by 6 bases and the J gene end by 5 bases; junction bases not matched to a gene: 7. Germline V lookup: CDR1 SNHLY, CDR2 FYNNEI. CDR3 in DNA: TGTGCCAGCAGCCGCCGGGACAGGGTAAATGAAAAACTGTTTTTT. This codes for CASSRRDRVNEKLFF.

This chain links TRBV3-1 (or the pseudogene TRBV3-2) with TRBJ1-2; D call uncertain. The CDR3 runs to 13 residues. V dropped 2 bases and J dropped 5 bases, with 9 bases sitting between them. The V gene's germline CDR1 is LGHDT and CDR2 YNNKEL (reference sequence). CDR3 region: CASSQIGIYGYTF. CDR3 in DNA: TGTGCCAGCAGCCAAATCGGGATATATGGCTACACCTTC.

The chain carries TRBV27 and TRBJ2-2, with 7 bases that match TRBD1. The CDR3 length is 15 residues. The J segment lost 3 bases and the V segment lost 5 bases, leaving 6 bases of the junction unmatched. CDR1 and CDR2 (germline): MNHEY, SMNVEV (reference sequence). The CDR3 is CASSLRGRDTGELFF. The CDR3 DNA is TGTGCCAGCAGTCTAAGGGGGCGCGACACCGGGGAGCTGTTTTTT.

J is TRBJ2-7 and V is TRBV7-8, with no clear D. Trimming left V 8 bases short and J 0 bases short, with 14 bases between. The germline CDR1 and CDR2 sequences are SGHVS and FQNEAQ. This CDR3 is built from 14 residues. The CDR3 protein is CASAFGSDSYEQYF. CDR3 DNA sequence: TGTGCCAGCGCCTTCGGGTCCGACTCCTACGAGCAGTACTTC.